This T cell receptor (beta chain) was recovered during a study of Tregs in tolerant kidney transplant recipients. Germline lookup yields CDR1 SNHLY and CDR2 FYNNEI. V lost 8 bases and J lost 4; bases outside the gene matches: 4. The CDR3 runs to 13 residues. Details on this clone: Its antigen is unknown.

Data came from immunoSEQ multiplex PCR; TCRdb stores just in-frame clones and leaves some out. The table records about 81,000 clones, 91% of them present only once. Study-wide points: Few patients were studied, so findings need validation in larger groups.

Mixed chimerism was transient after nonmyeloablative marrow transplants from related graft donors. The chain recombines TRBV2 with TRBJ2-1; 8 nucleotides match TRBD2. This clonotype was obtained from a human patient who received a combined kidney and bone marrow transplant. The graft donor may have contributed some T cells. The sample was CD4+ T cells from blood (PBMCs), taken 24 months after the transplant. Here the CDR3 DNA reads TGTGCCAGCGGCTCGGGGGGGTACAATGAGCAGTTCTTC. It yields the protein CASGSGGYNEQFF. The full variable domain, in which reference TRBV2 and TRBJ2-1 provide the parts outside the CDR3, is EPEVTQTPSHQVTQMGQEVILRCVPISNHLYFYWYRQILGQKVEFLVSFYNNEISEKSEIFDDQFSVERPDGSNFTLKIRSTKLEDSAMYFCASGSGGYNEQFFGPGTRLTVL.